One sample yielded the 24 T cell receptor beta chains listed below, sequenced in a study of blood T cell repertoires in COVID-19 (TCRdb year 2020). Library preparation used the immunoSEQ multiplex PCR assay. The table comes from immuneACCESS by way of TCRdb, which keeps in-frame sequences with V and J called. Part of the clones is missing from these tables; in studies checked, under half for an unresolved V gene and the rest for unknown reasons. Within this sample are roughly 200,000 clones, with 70% to 90% of them counted one time only. Together, the top ten hold around 2.7% of the sample. The sequencing input was peripheral blood. The receptors were sampled from a man aged 55 to 70 with acute or convalescent COVID-19.

This clone was seen once. The chain carries TRBV15 and TRBJ1-6, with TRBD1 identical over 7 bases. The CDR3 loop spans 13 amino acids. Unmatched junction bases numbered 5, after V lost 1 base and J lost 14 bases. CDR1 is LNHNV, CDR2 YYDKDF, per germline (reference sequence). DNA for the CDR3: TGTGCCACCAGCAGAGGAACAGGGGTAGCCCTCCACTTT. Translating it yields CATSRGTGVALHF.

The V call is TRBV19, the J call TRBJ2-7; possible D gene TRBD1, 5 bases. V lost 6 bases, J lost 4 bases, and 19 bases lay in between. The length of the CDR3 is 15 residues. Germline lookup yields CDR1 LNHDA and CDR2 SQIVND (reference sequence). The CDR3 nucleotides read TGTGCCAGTAGGCCGACCGAGACAGATAGGTACGAGCAGTACTTC. Translation: CASRPTETDRYEQYF.

The chain employs TRBV9 and TRBJ1-2; D is undetermined. Germline CDR1 is SGDLS and CDR2 is YYNGEE. The CDR3 is 15 residues long. Trimming stripped 4 bases from V and 6 bases from J, with 19 bases between. CDR3 protein: CASSPRAWTPDGYTF. The CDR3 nucleotides are TGTGCCAGCAGCCCCCGTGCTTGGACTCCCGATGGCTACACCTTC.

V usage is TRBV19 and J usage is TRBJ2-6, with TRBD1 matching 7 bases. Germline CDR1 reads LNHDA; CDR2 reads SQIVND (reference sequence). This CDR3 comprises 17 residues. The J segment lost 4 bases and the V segment lost 5 bases, leaving 11 bases of the junction unmatched. The CDR3 loop is CASSATSTGSGANVLTF. CDR3 nucleotide sequence: TGTGCCAGTAGTGCCACATCGACAGGGTCAGGGGCCAACGTCCTGACTTTC.

The chain links TRBV14 to TRBJ1-2; D gene uncertain. Trimming cost V 1 base and J 3 bases, with 6 bases left between them. Per germline, CDR1 SGHDN and CDR2 FVKESK. This CDR3 region has 13 residues. CDR3 region: CASSQVPDYGYTF. The DNA of the CDR3 is TGTGCCAGCAGCCAAGTCCCGGACTATGGCTACACCTTC.

The DNA of the CDR3 is TGTGCCAGCAGCCCCCGACAGGGGAGAGGCGGGGAGCTGTTTTTT. Its translation: CASSPRQGRGGELFF. The chain employs TRBV4-2 and TRBJ2-2, with 8 bases aligning to TRBD1. There are 15 residues in the CDR3. Germline CDR1 reads LGHNA; CDR2 reads YNFKEQ. V lost 4 bases to trimming and J lost 7 bases; unmatched junction nucleotides: 8.

V and J are TRBV19 and TRBJ1-1; 7 bases line up with TRBD1. Germline V gene data show CDR1 as LNHDA and CDR2 as SQIVND (reference sequence). The V gene end was trimmed by 8 bases and the J gene end by 5 bases; junction bases not matched to a gene: 8. The CDR3 loop spans 13 amino acids. Here the CDR3 reads CASGPDRVTEAFF. CDR3 bases: TGTGCCAGTGGCCCTGACAGGGTTACTGAAGCTTTCTTT. The full variable domain, its missing parts supplied by reference TRBV19 and TRBJ1-1, is DGGITQSPKYLFRKEGQNVTLSCEQNLNHDAMYWYRQDPGQGLRLIYYSQIVNDFQKGDIAEGYSVSREKKESFPLTVTSAQKNPTAFYLCASGPDRVTEAFFGQGTRLTVV.

This chain links TRBV28 with TRBJ1-5; the match to TRBD1 covers 7 bases. CDR3 length: 15 residues. Per germline, CDR1 MDHEN and CDR2 SYDVKM. With 8 bases clipped from V and 0 bases from J, the junction kept 7 bases outside the gene matches. The CDR3 region is CASRAQGVSNQPQHF. The CDR3 DNA reads as TGTGCCAGCCGGGCCCAGGGGGTTAGCAATCAGCCCCAGCATTTT.

The rearrangement joins TRBV28 to TRBJ2-2, with 8 bases fitting TRBD1. Trimming at V came to 5 bases and at J to 4 bases, leaving 9 bases not matched to a gene. This CDR3 has 16 residues. CDR1 and CDR2 (germline): MDHEN, SYDVKM. The CDR3 reads CASSRPTGAITGELFF. The CDR3 nucleotides read TGTGCCAGCAGTAGACCGACAGGGGCGATCACCGGGGAGCTGTTTTTT.

The rearrangement links TRBV23-1 to TRBJ2-7; tentative D call: TRBD1 (6 bases). TRBV23-1 is treated as an ORF (open reading frame) with a function not yet certain. Trimming shortened V by 0 bases and J by 3 bases, and 21 bases separated the two germline ends. The CDR3 has 18 residues. CDR3 loop: CASSQSGTSPFVLYEQYF. Here the CDR3 DNA reads TGCGCCAGCAGTCAATCGGGGACATCACCGTTCGTCCTCTACGAGCAGTACTTC.

CDR3 nucleotides: TGTGCCAGCAGCTTAGCCCTAGTGGAGACCCAGTACTTC. Protein product: CASSLALVETQYF. The J gene is TRBJ2-5, the V gene TRBV11-2; D uncertain. The germline V gene encodes CDR1 SGHAT and CDR2 FQNNGV. The V gene lost 1 base and the J gene lost 5 bases, with 8 bases spanning the gap. The CDR3 consists of 13 residues.

The chain joins TRBV27 to TRBJ2-3, with a weak D call TRBD1 (5 bases). Germline V CDR1 and CDR2: MNHEY, SMNVEV (reference sequence). Between the trimmed V and J ends, which lost 2 bases and 2 bases, there was a span of 14 bases. The CDR3 loop spans 16 amino acids. The CDR3: CASSLGAGMSTDTQYF. CDR3 DNA sequence: TGTGCCAGCAGTTTAGGGGCAGGGATGTCCACAGATACGCAGTATTTT.

This clone has only one observation. This rearrangement joins TRBV7-2 to TRBJ2-7, with TRBD2 matching 8 bases. V lost 1 base, J lost 7 bases, and 9 bases stayed unmatched. Germline assignment: CDR1 SGHTA and CDR2 FQGNSA. The CDR3 contains 15 residues. CDR3 coding DNA: TGTGCCAGCAGCTTAGTACCAGCGGGGGTGGGTGAGCAGTACTTC. This encodes CASSLVPAGVGEQYF.

This chain connects TRBV6-5 to TRBJ2-3, with D possibly TRBD1 on 6 matching bases. The germline V and J ends were trimmed by 6 bases and 3 bases, with 13 bases remaining between them. Germline CDR1 reads MNHEY; CDR2 reads SVGAGI. The CDR3 extends over 14 amino acids. CDR3: CASRSGVRTDTQYF. The CDR3 DNA follows: TGTGCCAGCAGGTCAGGGGTGAGGACAGATACGCAGTATTTT.

The gene calls are TRBV30 and TRBJ1-5; D is unclear. CDR1 and CDR2 (germline): GTSNPN, SVGIG (reference sequence). Trimming stripped 5 bases from V and 3 bases from J, with 14 bases between. This CDR3 has 14 amino acids. The CDR3 DNA is TGTGCCTGGGCCCGAGAGGCGGTCAATCAGCCCCAGCATTTT. Translating gives CAWAREAVNQPQHF.

The chain joins TRBV4-2 to TRBJ1-4; D perhaps matches TRBD1 (6 bases). This CDR3 has 16 residues. V dropped 3 bases and J dropped 3 bases, with 14 bases sitting between them. Germline V lookup: CDR1 LGHNA, CDR2 YNFKEQ. The CDR3, as DNA: TGTGCCAGCAGCCAGGAACAGGGTGCGGCTAATGAAAAACTGTTTTTT. Residues: CASSQEQGAANEKLFF.

This clone was counted only a few times. The chain couples TRBV28 to TRBJ1-1; 7 bases are a match to TRBD1. Per the germline V gene, CDR1 is MDHEN and CDR2 is SYDVKM. CDR3 length equals 15 residues. Trimming removed 6 bases from V and 1 base from J; junction bases left unmatched: 8. The CDR3 nucleotides are TGTGCCAGCAGCCCGACACAGGGGAGGAACACTGAAGCTTTCTTT. Its translation is CASSPTQGRNTEAFF. Full variable domain (outside the CDR3, taken from reference TRBV28 and TRBJ1-1): DVKVTQSSRYLVKRTGEKVFLECVQDMDHENMFWYRQDPGLGLRLIYFSYDVKMKEKGDIPEGYSVSREKKERFSLILESASTNQTSMYLCASSPTQGRNTEAFFGQGTRLTVV.

This clone was observed a single time. The chain couples TRBV27 to TRBJ2-3, with D possibly matching TRBD1 (5 bases). V gave up 3 bases and J gave up 4 bases, with 11 bases separating them. Germline V gives CDR1 MNHEY, CDR2 SMNVEV (reference sequence). The CDR3 is made up of 14 amino acids. The CDR3 bases are TGTGCCAGCAGTTTTGGCAGGGTACCAGATACGCAGTATTTT. Amino acids: CASSFGRVPDTQYF.

This clone was recorded only once. The chain recombines TRBV6-2 or TRBV6-3 with TRBJ2-7; weak D call: TRBD1 (6 bases). The CDR3 covers 15 residues. The germline CDR1 and CDR2 sequences are MNHEY and SVGEGT. V lost 5 bases and J lost 1, with 15 bases in between. The CDR3 protein is CASSITGTPSYEQYF. The CDR3 DNA reads TGTGCCAGCAGTATTACCGGGACACCTTCCTACGAGCAGTACTTC.

The chain links TRBV5-4 to TRBJ2-5, with D tentatively TRBD2 (6 bases). Germline V gene lookup returns CDR1 SGHNT and CDR2 YYREEE (reference sequence). The germline V and J ends were trimmed by 6 bases and 2 bases, with 20 bases remaining between them. The length of the CDR3 is 16 residues. The CDR3 region has the DNA TGTGCCAGCAACCAAAAGCGGGCAGGAGTACAAGAGACCCAGTACTTC. Protein sequence: CASNQKRAGVQETQYF.

The gene calls are TRBV27 and TRBJ1-2; D is undetermined. The germline V gene encodes CDR1 MNHEY and CDR2 SMNVEV (reference sequence). Deletions cut 3 bases from V and 10 bases from J, with 12 bases between. The CDR3 is 12 residues long. This CDR3 is CASSFPNSPYTF. As DNA, the CDR3 is TGTGCCAGCAGTTTCCCTAATTCACCCTACACCTTC.

V and J are TRBV19 and TRBJ1-2, with 8 bases lining up with TRBD1. Germline V gene lookup returns CDR1 LNHDA and CDR2 SQIVND (reference sequence). This CDR3 is 13 amino acids long. Losses at the gene ends were 6 bases for V and 7 bases for J; bases not matched to a gene: 7. The CDR3 sequence is CASRGQGRSGYTF. DNA for the CDR3: TGTGCCAGTAGAGGACAGGGTCGCTCTGGCTACACCTTC.

This chain joins TRBV7-9 and TRBJ2-5; D is unclear. Germline CDR1 and CDR2: SEHNR and FQNEAQ (reference sequence). Trimming removed 1 base from V and 5 bases from J, with 14 bases in between. This CDR3 has 15 amino acids. The CDR3 sequence is CASSLVAVVGETQYF. In nucleotides, the CDR3 is TGTGCCAGCAGCTTAGTCGCGGTGGTCGGGGAGACCCAGTACTTC.

This clone was recorded a few times. Other nucleotide sequences in the sample specify the same CDR3. V usage is TRBV5-1 and J usage is TRBJ2-5, with 7 nucleotides matching TRBD1. The trim removed 2 bases at V and 0 bases at J, leaving 1 base unmatched. The CDR3 sequence is 14 residues long. The V gene's germline CDR1 is SGHRS and CDR2 YFSETQ. CDR3 sequence (DNA): TGCGCCAGCAGCTTTCAGGGGGACCAAGAGACCCAGTACTTC. This gives the protein CASSFQGDQETQYF.